The text below deals with one T cell receptor beta chain. These data are taken from a study of shared clonotypes between healthy human individuals. Germline V lookup: CDR1 MGHRA, CDR2 YSYEKL. Unmatched junction bases numbered 6, after V lost 1 base and J lost 4 bases. The CDR3 spans 16 residues. Terminally differentiated effector memory CD45RA+ cells were excluded from the naive CD8 cells, which were CD45RO-negative and positively selected for CCR7. This table comes from immunoSEQ multiplex PCR, and its TCRdb copy is limited to in-frame clones, with some not included. The table shows approximately 2,000,000 clones, with around 93% occurring only once.

Material: naive CD8+ T cells from PBMCs. V usage is TRBV4-1 and J usage is TRBJ1-2; 10 bases map to TRBD1. The origin of this receptor is a young man in good health. Some clones in this sample may be carry-over from other donors' samples. CDR3 nucleotides: TGCGCCAGCAGCCAAGCGGGGACAGGGGATGCCTATGGCTACACCTTC. The encoded protein is CASSQAGTGDAYGYTF.